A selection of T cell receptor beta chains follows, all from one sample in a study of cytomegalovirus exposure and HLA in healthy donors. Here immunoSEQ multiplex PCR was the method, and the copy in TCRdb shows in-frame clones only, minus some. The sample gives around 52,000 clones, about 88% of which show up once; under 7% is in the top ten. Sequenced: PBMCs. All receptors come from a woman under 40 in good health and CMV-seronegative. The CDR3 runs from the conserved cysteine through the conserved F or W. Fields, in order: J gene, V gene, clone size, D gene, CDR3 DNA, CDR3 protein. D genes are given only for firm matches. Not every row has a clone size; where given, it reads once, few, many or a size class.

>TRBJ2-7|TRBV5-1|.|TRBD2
TGCGCCAGCACCTATATCCCGACTAGCGGATTCTACGAGCAGTACTTC
CASTYIPTSGFYEQYF
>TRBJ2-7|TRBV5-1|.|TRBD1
TGCGCCAGCAGCGGGACAGGGGGACCCTACGAGCAGTACTTC
CASSGTGGPYEQYF
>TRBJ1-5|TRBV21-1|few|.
TGTGCCAGCAGCACACGGACAGGGTACAATCAGCCCCAGCATTTT
CASSTRTGYNQPQHF
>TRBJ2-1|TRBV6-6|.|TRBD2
TGTGCCAGCAGTCGACGGACTAGCGGGGACAATGAGCAGTTCTTC
CASSRRTSGDNEQFF
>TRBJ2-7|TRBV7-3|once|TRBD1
TGTGCCAGCAGCCCGGACAGGGTCCACGAGCAGTACTTC
CASSPDRVHEQYF
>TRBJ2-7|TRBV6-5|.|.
TGTGCCAGCAGTTTTTCCGGGACTTCCCCCCTGTACGAGCAGTACTTC
CASSFSGTSPLYEQYF
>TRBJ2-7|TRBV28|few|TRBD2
TGTGCCAGCAGTTACCGGGGAGCGGGAGAGCAGTACTTC
CASSYRGAGEQYF
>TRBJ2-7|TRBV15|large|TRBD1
TGTGCCACCAGCAGAGATCGTCAGACAGGGGGATACGAGCAGTACTTC
CATSRDRQTGGYEQYF
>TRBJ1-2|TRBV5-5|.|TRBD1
TGTGCCAGCAGCTTGGGACCTACAGGGGGCTATGGCTACACCTTC
CASSLGPTGGYGYTF
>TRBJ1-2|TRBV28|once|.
TGTGCCAGCAGTTTAGGGGCAGGGGATGGCTATGGCTACACCTTC
CASSLGAGDGYGYTF
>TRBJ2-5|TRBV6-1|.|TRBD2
TGTGCCAGCAGTGAAGCCGGACTAGCGGGAGGGAGAAGGGAGACCCAGTACTTC
CASSEAGLAGGRRETQYF
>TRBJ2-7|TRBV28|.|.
TGTGCCAGCGATCAGGGCTACGAGCAGTACTTC
CASDQGYEQYF
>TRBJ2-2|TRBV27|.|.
TGTGCCAGCAGTCCCCCCCCAGTGTTGAACACCGGGGAGCTGTTTTTT
CASSPPPVLNTGELFF
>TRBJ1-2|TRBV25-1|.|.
TGTGCCAGCAGTGAAGAGAATAACTATGGCTACACCTTC
CASSEENNYGYTF
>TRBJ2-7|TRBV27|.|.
TGTGCCAGCAATACCGTAAGAAGACAGACCTACGAGCAGTACTTC
CASNTVRRQTYEQYF
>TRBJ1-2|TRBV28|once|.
TGTGCCAGCAGTTCTTTTCGGGATGGCTACACCTTC
CASSSFRDGYTF
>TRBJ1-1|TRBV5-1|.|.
TGCGCCAGCAGCTTAAATAAGAACACTGAAGCTTTCTTT
CASSLNKNTEAFF
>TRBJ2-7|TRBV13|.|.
TGTGCCAGCAGCTTAGGGACAGGCTTATTCGTCTACGAGCAGTACTTC
CASSLGTGLFVYEQYF
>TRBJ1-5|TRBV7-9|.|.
TGTGCCAGCAGCTCGTCAGGGAATCAGCCCCAGCATTTT
CASSSSGNQPQHF
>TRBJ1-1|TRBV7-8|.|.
TGTGCCAGCAGCCCCGAGAGCAGGGACACTGAAGCTTTCTTT
CASSPESRDTEAFF
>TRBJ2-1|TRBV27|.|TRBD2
TGTGCCAGCAGTAATAGCGGGAGGACCTACAATGAGCAGTTCTTC
CASSNSGRTYNEQFF
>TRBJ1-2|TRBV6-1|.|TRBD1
TGTGCCAGCAACTCGGGACAGGGTGGGTATGGCTACACCTTC
CASNSGQGGYGYTF
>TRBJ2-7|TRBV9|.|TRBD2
TGTGCCAGCAGCGCGAATATAGCGGGTGGGGTTTACGAGCAGTACTTC
CASSANIAGGVYEQYF
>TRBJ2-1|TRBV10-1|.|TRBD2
TGCGCCAGCAGTGAACCCGGGACTAGAGAAAATGAGCAGTTCTTC
CASSEPGTRENEQFF
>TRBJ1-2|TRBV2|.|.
TGTGCCAGCAGTGCCATGTCAGGGTTTACGGATGGCTACACCTTC
CASSAMSGFTDGYTF
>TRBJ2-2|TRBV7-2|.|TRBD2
TGTGCCAGCAGCCGGAGCGGGAGGGACACCGGGGAGCTGTTTTTT
CASSRSGRDTGELFF
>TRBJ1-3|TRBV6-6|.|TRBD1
TGTGCCAGCAGCCCCCCGGGGACAGGGGGGAACACCATATATTTT
CASSPPGTGGNTIYF
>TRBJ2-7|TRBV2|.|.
TGTGCCAGCAGTGAAGCGTGGGGGGGCGCTAGGTTCTACGAGCAGTACTTC
CASSEAWGGARFYEQYF
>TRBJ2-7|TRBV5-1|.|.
TGCGCTTTGCAAGAAAAGCCTTACGAGCAGTACTTC
CALQEKPYEQYF
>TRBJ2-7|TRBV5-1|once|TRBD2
TGCGCCAGCAGCGGAGGGACTAGCTTAGAGCAGTACTTC
CASSGGTSLEQYF
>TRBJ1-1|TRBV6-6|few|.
TGTGCCAGCAGACAGGACATGAACACTGAAGCTTTCTTT
CASRQDMNTEAFF
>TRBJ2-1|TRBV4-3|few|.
TGCGCCAGCAGCCGAGAACTAGCCGATGAGCAGTTCTTC
CASSRELADEQFF
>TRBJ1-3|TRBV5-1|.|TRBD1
TGCGCCAGCAGCCCCGGACAGGAGATGGGAAACACCATATATTTT
CASSPGQEMGNTIYF
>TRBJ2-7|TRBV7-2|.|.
TGTGCCAGCAGCTTAGCCCTAGCCTACGAGCAGTACTTC
CASSLALAYEQYF
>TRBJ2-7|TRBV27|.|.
TGTGCCAGCAGTTTTATTGGTAGCAGGGACGAGCAGTACTTC
CASSFIGSRDEQYF
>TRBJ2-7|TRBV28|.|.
TGTGCCAGCAGAATCGGGAGCGCCTACGAGCAGTACTTC
CASRIGSAYEQYF
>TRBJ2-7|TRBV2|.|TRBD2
TGTGCCAGCAGCCTAGGAATTAGCGGGAGGAGCGAGCAGTACTTC
CASSLGISGRSEQYF
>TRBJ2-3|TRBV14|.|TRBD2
TGTGCCAGCAGCCCCCGGCTAGCGGGGTCCACAGATACGCAGTATTTT
CASSPRLAGSTDTQYF
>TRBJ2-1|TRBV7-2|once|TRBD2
TGTGCCAGCAGCACCTTCCTCGCGGGACTAGCGGGAGGGGTGCAGTTCTTC
CASSTFLAGLAGGVQFF
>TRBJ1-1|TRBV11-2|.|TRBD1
TGTGCCAGCAGCTTAGATCGTGACAGGGGGCCTCGTACTGAAGCTTTCTTT
CASSLDRDRGPRTEAFF
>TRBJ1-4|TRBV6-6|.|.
TGTGCCAGCAGTTACAGGGACACCGTCCAAAAACTGTTTTTT
CASSYRDTVQKLFF
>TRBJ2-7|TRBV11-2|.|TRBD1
TGTGCCAGCAGCTTTTATGGGGACAGATCATACGAGCAGTACTTC
CASSFYGDRSYEQYF
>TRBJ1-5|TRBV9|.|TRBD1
TGTGCCAGCAGCGTCCCTCTAAACACAGGGGCGCGGGGTTATAGCAATCAGCCCCAGCATTTT
CASSVPLNTGARGYSNQPQHF
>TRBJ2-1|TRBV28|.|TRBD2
TGTGCCAGCTATGAGGGACTAGCGGGAGGCCTCTACAATGAGCAGTTCTTC
CASYEGLAGGLYNEQFF